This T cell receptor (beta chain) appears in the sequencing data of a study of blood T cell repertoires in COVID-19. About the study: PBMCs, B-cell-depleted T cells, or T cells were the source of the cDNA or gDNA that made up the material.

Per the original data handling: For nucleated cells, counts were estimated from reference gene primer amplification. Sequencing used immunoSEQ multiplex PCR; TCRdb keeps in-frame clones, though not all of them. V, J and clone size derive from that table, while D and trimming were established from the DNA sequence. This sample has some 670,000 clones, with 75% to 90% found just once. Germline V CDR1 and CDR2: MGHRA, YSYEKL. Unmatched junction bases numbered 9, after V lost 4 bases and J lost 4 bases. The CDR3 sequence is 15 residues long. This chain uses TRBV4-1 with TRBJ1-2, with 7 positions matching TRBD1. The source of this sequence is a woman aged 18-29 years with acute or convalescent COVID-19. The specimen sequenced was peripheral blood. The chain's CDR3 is CASSRQTTGFYGYTF. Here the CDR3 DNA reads TGCGCCAGCAGCCGCCAAACGACAGGGTTCTATGGCTACACCTTC.